This TCR beta chain is from a study of technical replicates of blood from several donors. The assay was immunoSEQ multiplex PCR, and TCRdb's table has in-frame clones only and misses some. The table has some 50,000 clones, around 95% seen once. The V gene's germline CDR1 is SEHNR and CDR2 FQNEAQ (reference sequence). The CDR3 sequence is 16 residues long. V shed 1 base and J 3 bases; nucleotides not matched to a gene: 3. The origin of this receptor is a human donor in good health. The sample was T cells isolated from PBMCs. This sequence joins TRBV7-9 and TRBJ1-5; TRBD1 agrees at 10 bases. The CDR3 protein is CASSLGDRGINQPQHF. For the CDR3, the DNA is TGTGCCAGCAGCTTAGGGGACAGGGGTATCAATCAGCCCCAGCATTTT.